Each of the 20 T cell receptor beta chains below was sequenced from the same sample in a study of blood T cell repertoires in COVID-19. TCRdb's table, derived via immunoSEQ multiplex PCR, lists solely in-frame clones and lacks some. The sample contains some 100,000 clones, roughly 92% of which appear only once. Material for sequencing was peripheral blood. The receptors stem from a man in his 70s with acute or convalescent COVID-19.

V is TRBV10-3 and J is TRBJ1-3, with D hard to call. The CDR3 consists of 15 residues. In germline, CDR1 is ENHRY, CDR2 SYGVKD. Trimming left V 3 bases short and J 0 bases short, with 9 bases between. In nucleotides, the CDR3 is TGTGCCATCAGTGACCGAGAGTTCTCTGGAAACACCATATATTTT. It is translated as CAISDREFSGNTIYF.

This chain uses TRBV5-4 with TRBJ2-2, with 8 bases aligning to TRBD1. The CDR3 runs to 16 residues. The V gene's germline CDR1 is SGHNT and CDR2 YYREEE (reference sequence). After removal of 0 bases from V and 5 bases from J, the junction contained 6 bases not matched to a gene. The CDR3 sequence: CASSLAIDRGTGELFF. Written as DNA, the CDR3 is TGTGCCAGCAGCTTGGCCATAGACAGGGGAACCGGGGAGCTGTTTTTT.

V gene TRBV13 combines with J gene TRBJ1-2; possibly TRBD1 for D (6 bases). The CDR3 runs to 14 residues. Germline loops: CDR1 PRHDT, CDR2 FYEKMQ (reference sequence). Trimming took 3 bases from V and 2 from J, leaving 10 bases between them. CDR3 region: CASSFYRENYGYTF. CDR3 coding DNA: TGTGCCAGCAGCTTCTACAGGGAAAACTATGGCTACACCTTC. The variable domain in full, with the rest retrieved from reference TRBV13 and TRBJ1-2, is AAGVIQSPRHLIKEKRETATLKCYPIPRHDTVYWYQQGPGQDPQFLISFYEKMQSDKGSIPDRFSAQQFSDYHSELNMSSLELGDSALYFCASSFYRENYGYTFGSGTRLTVV.

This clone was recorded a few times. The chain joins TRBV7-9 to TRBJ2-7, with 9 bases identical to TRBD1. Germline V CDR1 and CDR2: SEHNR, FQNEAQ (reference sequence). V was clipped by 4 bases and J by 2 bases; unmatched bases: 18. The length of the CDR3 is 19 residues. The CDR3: CASSSGTGPFDPLPYEQYF. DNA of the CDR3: TGTGCCAGCAGCTCCGGGACAGGGCCCTTCGACCCGCTTCCCTACGAGCAGTACTTC.

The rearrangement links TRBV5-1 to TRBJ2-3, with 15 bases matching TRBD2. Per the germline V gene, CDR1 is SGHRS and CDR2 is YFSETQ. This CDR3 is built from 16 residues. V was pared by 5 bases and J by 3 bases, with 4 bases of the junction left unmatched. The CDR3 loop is CASRTGTSGGTDTQYF. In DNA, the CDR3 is TGCGCCAGCAGAACTGGGACTAGCGGGGGGACAGATACGCAGTATTTT.

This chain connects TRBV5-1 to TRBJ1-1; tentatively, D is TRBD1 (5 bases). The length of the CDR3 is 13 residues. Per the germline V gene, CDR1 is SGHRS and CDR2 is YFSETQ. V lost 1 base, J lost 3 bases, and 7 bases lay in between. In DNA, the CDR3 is TGCGCCAGCAGCTTGCAGGGTTACACTGAAGCTTTCTTT. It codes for CASSLQGYTEAFF.

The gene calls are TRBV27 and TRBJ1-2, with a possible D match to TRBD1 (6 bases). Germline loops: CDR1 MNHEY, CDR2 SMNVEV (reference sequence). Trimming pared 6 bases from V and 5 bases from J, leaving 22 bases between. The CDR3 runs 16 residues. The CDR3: CASRPAGARSQYGYTF. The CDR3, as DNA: TGTGCCAGCAGGCCGGCGGGGGCCCGATCGCAGTATGGCTACACCTTC.

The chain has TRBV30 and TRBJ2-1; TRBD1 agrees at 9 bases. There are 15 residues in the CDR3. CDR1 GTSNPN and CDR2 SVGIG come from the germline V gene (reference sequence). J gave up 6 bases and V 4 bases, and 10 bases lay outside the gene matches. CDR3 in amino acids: CAWTIRGTGSNEQFF. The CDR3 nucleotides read TGTGCCTGGACTATTCGGGGGACAGGGTCCAATGAGCAGTTCTTC.

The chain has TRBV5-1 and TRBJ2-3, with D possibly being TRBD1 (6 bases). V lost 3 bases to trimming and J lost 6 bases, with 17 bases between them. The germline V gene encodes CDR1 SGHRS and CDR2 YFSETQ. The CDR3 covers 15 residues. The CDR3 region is CASSSSGIRGDTQYF. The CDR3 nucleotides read TGCGCCAGCAGCTCGTCCGGGATAAGGGGGGATACGCAGTATTTT.

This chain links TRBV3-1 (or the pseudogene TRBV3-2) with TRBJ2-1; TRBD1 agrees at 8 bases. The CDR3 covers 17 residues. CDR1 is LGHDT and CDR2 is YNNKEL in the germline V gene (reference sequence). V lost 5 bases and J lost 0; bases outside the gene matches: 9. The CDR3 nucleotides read TGTGCCAGCAGCTCCCGGACAGGGCGACACTCCTACAATGAGCAGTTCTTC. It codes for CASSSRTGRHSYNEQFF.

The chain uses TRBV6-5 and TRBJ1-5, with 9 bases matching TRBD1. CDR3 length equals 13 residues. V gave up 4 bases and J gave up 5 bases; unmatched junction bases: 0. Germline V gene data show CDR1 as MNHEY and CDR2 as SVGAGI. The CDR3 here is CASSWDRDQPQHF. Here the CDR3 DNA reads TGTGCCAGCAGTTGGGACAGGGATCAGCCCCAGCATTTT.

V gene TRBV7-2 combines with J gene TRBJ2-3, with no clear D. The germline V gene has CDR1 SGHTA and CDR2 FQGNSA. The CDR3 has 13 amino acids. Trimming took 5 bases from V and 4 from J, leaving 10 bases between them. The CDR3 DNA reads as TGTGCCAGCAGCCCCTACCCCGCAGATACGCAGTATTTT. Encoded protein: CASSPYPADTQYF.

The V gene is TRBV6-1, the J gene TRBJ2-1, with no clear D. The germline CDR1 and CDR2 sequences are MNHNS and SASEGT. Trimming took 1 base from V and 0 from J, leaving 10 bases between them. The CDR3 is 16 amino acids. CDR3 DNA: TGTGCCAGCAGTGAAGAGGCGGTTAGCTCCTACAATGAGCAGTTCTTC. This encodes CASSEEAVSSYNEQFF.

CDR3 in amino acids: CASSYRRGEQFF. In DNA, the CDR3 is TGTGCCAGCAGTTACCGGAGGGGTGAGCAGTTCTTC. This chain links TRBV6-6 with TRBJ2-1; possibly TRBD2 for D (6 bases). Germline V CDR1 and CDR2: MNHNY, SVGAGI (reference sequence). V lost 2 bases, J lost 9 bases, and 8 bases lay in between. CDR3 size: 12 residues.

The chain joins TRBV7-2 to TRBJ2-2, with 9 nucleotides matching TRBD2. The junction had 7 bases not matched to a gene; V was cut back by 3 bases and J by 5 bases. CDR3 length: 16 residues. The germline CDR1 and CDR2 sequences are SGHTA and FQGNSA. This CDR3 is CASSFRAGGRTGELFF. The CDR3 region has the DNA TGTGCCAGCAGCTTTCGCGCGGGGGGGCGTACCGGGGAGCTGTTTTTT.

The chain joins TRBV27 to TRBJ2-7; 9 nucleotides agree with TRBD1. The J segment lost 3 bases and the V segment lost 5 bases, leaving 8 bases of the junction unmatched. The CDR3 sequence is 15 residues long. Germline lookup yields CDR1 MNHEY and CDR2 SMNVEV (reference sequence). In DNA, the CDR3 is TGTGCCAGCAGTCCTCTCGGGACAGGGCTCTACGAGCAGTACTTC. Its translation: CASSPLGTGLYEQYF.

CDR3 loop: CASSSRDRERGIQYF. The CDR3 nucleotides are TGTGCCAGCAGCTCCCGGGACAGGGAGAGAGGCATTCAGTACTTC. The chain links TRBV5-5 to TRBJ2-4; 9 bases align to TRBD1. The length of the CDR3 is 15 residues. The ends lost 3 bases at V and 9 bases at J; junction bases unmatched: 10. Germline V CDR1 and CDR2: SGHKS, YYEKEE (reference sequence).

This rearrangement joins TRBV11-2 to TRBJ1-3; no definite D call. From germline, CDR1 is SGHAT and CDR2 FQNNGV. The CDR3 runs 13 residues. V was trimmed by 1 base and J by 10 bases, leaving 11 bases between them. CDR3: CASSLAPGSTIYF. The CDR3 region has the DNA TGTGCCAGCAGCTTAGCCCCGGGATCAACCATATATTTT. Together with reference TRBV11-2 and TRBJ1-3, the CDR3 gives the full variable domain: EAGVAQSPRYKIIEKRQSVAFWCNPISGHATLYWYQQILGQGPKLLIQFQNNGVVDDSQLPKDRFSAERLKGVDSTLKIQPAKLEDSAVYLCASSLAPGSTIYFGEGSWLTVV.

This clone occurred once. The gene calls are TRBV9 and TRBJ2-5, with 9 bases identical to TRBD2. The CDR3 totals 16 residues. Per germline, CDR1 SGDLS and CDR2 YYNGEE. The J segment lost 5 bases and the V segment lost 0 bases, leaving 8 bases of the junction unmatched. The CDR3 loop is CASSVDGSGRGETQYF. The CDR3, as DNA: TGTGCCAGCAGCGTAGACGGTAGCGGGAGAGGGGAGACCCAGTACTTC.

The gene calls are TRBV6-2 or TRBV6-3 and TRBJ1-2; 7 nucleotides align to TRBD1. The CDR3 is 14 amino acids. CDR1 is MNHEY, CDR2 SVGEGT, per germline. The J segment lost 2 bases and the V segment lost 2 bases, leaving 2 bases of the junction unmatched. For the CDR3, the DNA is TGTGCCAGCAGTTACCGGGACAGAAACTATGGCTACACCTTC. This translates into CASSYRDRNYGYTF.